The 20 T cell receptor beta chains below all came from one sample that was sequenced in a study of blood T cells in healthy people across ages. A sample-barcoded 5' primer and a J-beta primer mix were used in a second PCR of roughly 6 to 12 cycles. TCRdb analysed the 5' RACE reads with MiXCR anew, one entry per CDR3 protein. Of more than 1 million distinct CDR3 sequences listed, less than 50% are singletons. Material: blood. The receptors come from an older woman in good health.

This chain connects TRBV20-1 to TRBJ2-3; D gene unclear. Germline CDR1 and CDR2: DFQATT and SNEGSKA (reference sequence). The CDR3 length is 16 residues. Trimming took off 6 bases at V and 2 bases at J, with 21 bases between the two ends. The CDR3 is CSALEMGSQHTDTQYF. DNA for the CDR3: TGCAGTGCGCTAGAGATGGGAAGCCAGCACACAGATACGCAGTATTTT.

The V call is TRBV7-8, the J call TRBJ2-1, with 10 nucleotides matching TRBD2. Germline V gives CDR1 SGHVS, CDR2 FQNEAQ. J gave up 10 bases and V 8 bases, and 29 bases lay outside the gene matches. The CDR3 has 20 amino acids. For the CDR3, the DNA is TGTGCCAGCGTGCCTAAGTGGGGGCTAGCGGGAGCCGCAGAAGACAGCGAGCAGTTCTTC. Protein product: CASVPKWGLAGAAEDSEQFF.

The sample holds a few counts of this clonotype. The chain recombines TRBV9 with TRBJ2-1; no clear D. V was clipped by 6 bases and J by 3 bases, with 10 bases between them. Germline-derived CDR1 and CDR2 are SGDLS and YYNGEE. There are 13 residues in the CDR3. The CDR3 DNA follows: TGTGCCAGCAACGGAGTCGGCTACAATGAGCAGTTCTTC. As protein: CASNGVGYNEQFF.

The chain uses TRBV5-8 and TRBJ2-1, with D perhaps given as TRBD1 or TRBD2 (6 bases each). Trimming shortened V by 9 bases and J by 8 bases, and 21 bases separated the two germline ends. The length of the CDR3 is 14 residues. Germline CDR1 is SGHTS and CDR2 is YDEGEE. This CDR3 reads CATAWWGAQDEQFF. CDR3 coding DNA: TGTGCCACCGCGTGGTGGGGGGCTCAGGATGAGCAGTTCTTC.

The chain recombines TRBV6-5 with TRBJ2-7, with 13 bases that match TRBD2. Trimming cost V 2 bases and J 4 bases; bases outside gene matches: 2. The CDR3 has 15 residues. Germline CDR1 reads MNHEY; CDR2 reads SVGAGI. Here the CDR3 reads CASSYRTSGSYEQYF. In DNA, the CDR3 is TGTGCCAGCAGTTACCGGACTAGCGGGAGTTACGAGCAGTACTTC.

This clonotype has only a few counts. The rearrangement joins TRBV10-3 to TRBJ2-5, with a tentative D call TRBD1 (7 bases). Trimming took off 6 bases at V and 5 bases at J, with 22 bases between the two ends. The CDR3 extends over 16 amino acids. Per the germline V gene, CDR1 is ENHRY and CDR2 is SYGVKD. The CDR3 is CAIRGAVEGAMETQYF. Here the CDR3 DNA reads TGTGCCATCAGAGGGGCGGTGGAGGGGGCTATGGAGACCCAGTACTTC.

In this sample, this clonotype turned up a few times. This rearrangement joins TRBV10-3 to TRBJ2-3; D is perhaps TRBD1 or TRBD2 (5 bases each). This CDR3 spans 16 amino acids. V lost 5 bases, J lost 3 bases, and 18 bases lay in between. Germline lookup yields CDR1 ENHRY and CDR2 SYGVKD. CDR3 protein: CAISSPGTTGTDTQYF. In DNA form, the CDR3 reads TGTGCCATCAGTTCCCCTGGGACGACCGGGACAGATACGCAGTATTTT.

V is TRBV7-9 and J is TRBJ2-1; D is uncertain. Near its end, the DNA agrees better with TRBJ2-7, so the J call may be wrong. The CDR3 consists of 14 residues. CDR1 is SEHNR and CDR2 is FQNEAQ in the germline V gene (reference sequence). CDR3 sequence reads: CATTPLPSYNEQYF. CDR3 bases: TGTGCCACCACACCCCTTCCTTCCTACAATGAGCAGTACTTC.

The CDR3 region is CSATGLAVYNEQYF. CDR3 in DNA: TGCAGTGCTACTGGACTAGCGGTTTACAATGAGCAGTACTTC. This chain connects TRBV29-1 to TRBJ2-5, with 10 nucleotides matching TRBD2. The CDR3 runs 14 residues. Germline CDR1 and CDR2: SQVTM and ANQGSEA. Full variable domain (missing parts from reference TRBV29-1 and TRBJ2-5): SAVISQKPSRDICQRGTSLTIQCQVDSQVTMMFWYRQQPGQSLTLIATANQGSEATYESGFVIDKFPISRPNLTFSTLTVSNMSPEDSSIYLCSATGLAVYNEQYFGPGTRLLVL.

V gene TRBV11-2 combines with J gene TRBJ2-3; 7 positions match TRBD2. Germline CDR1 SGHAT, CDR2 FQNNGV. This CDR3 spans 15 amino acids. Trimming at V came to 3 bases and at J to 2 bases, leaving 5 bases not matched to a gene. The CDR3 here is CASSFLADFTDTQYF. The CDR3 bases are TGTGCCAGCAGCTTCCTAGCGGACTTCACAGATACGCAGTATTTT.

The chain recombines TRBV4-1 with TRBJ1-2; 9 bases are a match to TRBD1. Germline V gene data show CDR1 as MGHRA and CDR2 as YSYEKL. Losses at the gene ends were 4 bases for V and 2 bases for J; bases not matched to a gene: 5. The CDR3 has 15 residues. CDR3 loop: CASSPGTGTNYGYTF. CDR3 nucleotide sequence: TGCGCCAGCAGCCCCGGGACAGGGACCAACTATGGCTACACCTTC.

The rearrangement links TRBV29-1 to TRBJ2-5, with TRBD2 matching over 9 bases. V dropped 7 bases and J dropped 1; count of bases not matched to a gene: 10. Germline assignment: CDR1 SQVTM and CDR2 ANQGSEA. The CDR3 runs 15 residues. The CDR3 is CSAPGSGGTQETQYF. Written as DNA, the CDR3 is TGCAGCGCCCCGGGGAGCGGGGGGACCCAAGAGACCCAGTACTTC.

This clonotype was counted a single time. The chain uses TRBV24-1 and TRBJ2-2; TRBD2 is a possible D gene (5 bases). CDR3 length: 14 amino acids. V lost 10 bases to trimming and J lost 5 bases, with 16 bases between them. Germline V gives CDR1 KGHDR, CDR2 SFDVKD. The CDR3 DNA reads as TGTGCCACACAGCACGGGCCGGGGACCGGGGAGCTGTTTTTT. This sequence encodes CATQHGPGTGELFF.

This clonotype was detected a few times. The rearrangement uses TRBV5-1 and TRBJ2-3; no firm D call. This CDR3 has 17 residues. Germline-derived CDR1 and CDR2 are SGHRS and YFSETQ. Trimming removed 0 bases from V and 0 bases from J, with 14 bases in between. CDR3 DNA: TGCGCCAGCAGCTTGGACTGGGCAGGCGCTAGCACAGATACGCAGTATTTT. Translated: CASSLDWAGASTDTQYF.

The genes are TRBV15 and TRBJ2-1; D not certain. The CDR3 is 15 amino acids. Germline loops: CDR1 LNHNV, CDR2 YYDKDF (reference sequence). Between the trimmed V and J ends, which lost 1 base and 0 bases, there was a span of 7 bases. The DNA for the CDR3 is TGTGCCACCAGCAGAGGTAAAAGCTCCTACAATGAGCAGTTCTTC. Protein: CATSRGKSSYNEQFF. The whole variable domain, remainder taken from reference TRBV15 and TRBJ2-1, is DAMVIQNPRYQVTQFGKPVTLSCSQTLNHNVMYWYQQKSSQAPKLLFHYYDKDFNNEADTPDNFQSRRPNTSFCFLDIRSPGLGDTAMYLCATSRGKSSYNEQFFGPGTRLTVL.

This clonotype was seen only once. The chain couples TRBV9 to TRBJ2-4; D may be TRBD1 (6 bases). Germline CDR1 SGDLS, CDR2 YYNGEE. The V end lost 1 base, the J end lost 12 bases, and 23 bases lay between the germline ends. The CDR3 spans 16 residues. The CDR3 nucleotides are TGTGCCAGCAGCGTAAGTGCAGGGGCCTCGCAGGACACTCAGTACTTC. Translation gives CASSVSAGASQDTQYF. The full variable domain, rest sourced from reference TRBV9 and TRBJ2-4, is DSGVTQTPKHLITATGQRVTLRCSPRSGDLSVYWYQQSLDQGLQFLIQYYNGEERAKGNILERFSAQQFPDLHSELNLSSLELGDSALYFCASSVSAGASQDTQYFGAGTRLSVL.

This chain links TRBV25-1 with TRBJ2-1, with 9 bases identical to TRBD2. With 4 bases clipped from V and 7 bases from J, the junction kept 11 bases outside the gene matches. The CDR3 is 16 residues long. Germline lookup yields CDR1 MGHDK and CDR2 SYGVNS. The CDR3 sequence is CASSGWGGTSHNEQFF. CDR3 DNA: TGTGCCAGCAGTGGGTGGGGCGGGACTAGCCATAATGAGCAGTTCTTC.

This clonotype has just a few counts. This chain uses TRBV28 with TRBJ2-1, with TRBD2 matching over 10 bases. The junction had 17 bases not matched to a gene; V was cut back by 6 bases and J by 6 bases. The V gene's germline CDR1 is MDHEN and CDR2 SYDVKM. The CDR3 is made up of 18 amino acids. CDR3 sequence (DNA): TGTGCCAGCAGACCAAACTACAACTTAGCGGGAGGCGCCAATGAGCAGTTCTTC. Its translation is CASRPNYNLAGGANEQFF.

With respect to this clonotype: The junction departs from the called germline gene at one end, perhaps through a read error. This rearrangement joins TRBV15 to TRBJ2-1; the D gene is possibly TRBD2 (5 bases). Germline CDR1 is LNHNV and CDR2 is YYDKDF (reference sequence). The CDR3 contains 12 residues. The DNA for the CDR3 is TGTGCCACCAGCGGAGGTTACAATGAGCGGTTCTTC. It is translated as CATSGGYNERFF.

This clonotype was seen just once. This chain joins TRBV2 and TRBJ2-7; 8 nucleotides agree with TRBD2. Trimming at V came to 1 base and at J to 3 bases, leaving 5 bases not matched to a gene. Germline CDR1 SNHLY, CDR2 FYNNEI. This CDR3 spans 15 amino acids. For the CDR3, the DNA is TGTGCCAGCAGTGAAGGCACACTAGCGGTCTACGAGCAGTACTTC. Protein product: CASSEGTLAVYEQYF.